These T cell receptor beta chains were read from a single sample in a study of OX40 agonist ivuxolimab in advanced cancers. TCRdb's table, derived via immunoSEQ multiplex PCR, lists solely in-frame clones and lacks some. Among about 36,000 clones listed, roughly 72% were seen once. Source: CD4+ or CD8+ T cells sorted from blood, taken in a trial of the OX40 agonist ivuxolimab. The receptors here all came from an adult with an advanced solid tumor such as melanoma, head and neck, liver or kidney cancer. CDR3s include the opening cysteine and the closing phenylalanine or tryptophan. D genes are given only for firm matches. Size is omitted from some rows. Given values are once, few, many or a class for expanded clones.

V gene	D gene	J gene	clone size	CDR3 protein	CDR3 DNA
TRBV30	-	TRBJ1-5	-	CAWSVARESNQPQHF	TGTGCCTGGAGTGTAGCGCGGGAAAGCAATCAGCCCCAGCATTTT
TRBV7-9	-	TRBJ1-2	-	CASSLDGSKIYGYTF	TGTGCCAGCAGCCTGGACGGGAGCAAAATCTATGGCTACACCTTC
TRBV2	TRBD1	TRBJ2-4	-	CASFRPGQGDSKNIQYF	TGTGCCAGCTTTCGTCCGGGACAGGGTGATTCCAAAAACATTCAGTACTTC
TRBV10-1	-	TRBJ2-1	-	CASSGPEGEFF	TGCGCCAGCAGTGGTCCTGAGGGGGAGTTCTTC
TRBV4-1	-	TRBJ1-2	-	CASSPRTATYGYTF	TGCGCAAGCAGCCCGAGGACAGCAACCTATGGCTACACCTTC
TRBV19	TRBD1	TRBJ2-1	few	CASSTGTGGFNEQFF	TGTGCCAGTAGCACCGGGACAGGGGGGTTCAATGAGCAGTTCTTC
TRBV11-2	-	TRBJ2-5	many	CASSQLGVGETQYF	TGTGCCAGCAGCCAATTAGGAGTGGGAGAGACCCAGTACTTC
TRBV6-6	-	TRBJ1-3	-	CASMRTSGNTIYF	TGTGCCAGCATGAGGACCTCTGGAAACACCATATATTTT
TRBV4-2	-	TRBJ1-4	-	CASSLGSGTWGEKLFF	TGTGCCAGCAGCTTGGGAAGCGGGACCTGGGGTGAAAAACTGTTTTTT
TRBV2	TRBD1	TRBJ2-1	-	CASRAGDRAYNEQFF	TGTGCCAGCAGGGCCGGGGACAGGGCGTACAATGAGCAGTTCTTC
TRBV11-2	-	TRBJ1-6	few	CASSLEGRLHF	TGTGCCAGCAGCTTAGAAGGGAGGCTCCACTTT
TRBV5-8	TRBD1	TRBJ2-1	-	CASSHLTGGARNEQFF	TGTGCCAGCAGCCATTTGACAGGGGGCGCCCGAAATGAGCAGTTCTTC
TRBV5-6	-	TRBJ1-6	-	CASSRMTDRYNSPLHF	TGTGCCAGCAGCCGAATGACAGATCGTTATAATTCACCCCTCCACTTT
TRBV6-5	-	TRBJ2-2	-	CASSYGQATGELFF	TGTGCCAGCAGTTACGGGCAGGCCACCGGGGAGCTGTTTTTT
TRBV7-2	-	TRBJ2-5	-	CASRRTGADATQYF	TGTGCCAGCAGGCGGACTGGAGCCGATGCGACCCAGTACTTC
TRBV5-1	-	TRBJ1-6	few	CASSLTSSYNSPLHF	TGCGCCAGCAGCTTGACGAGCTCCTATAATTCACCCCTCCACTTT
TRBV7-6	-	TRBJ2-3	-	CASSPETRTRRTDTQYF	TGTGCCAGCAGCCCGGAGACCCGAACTAGACGCACAGATACGCAGTATTTT
TRBV6-6	-	TRBJ2-5	once	CASSYFITRETQYF	TGTGCCAGCAGTTACTTTATCACAAGGGAGACCCAGTACTTC
TRBV11-1	TRBD2	TRBJ2-3	-	CASSLTRGGQVDTQYF	TGTGCCAGCAGCTTAACGCGGGGGGGCCAAGTAGATACGCAGTATTTT
TRBV6-4	-	TRBJ1-1	-	CASSDPRFGAFF	TGTGCCAGCAGTGATCCTCGATTTGGAGCTTTCTTT
TRBV9	-	TRBJ1-4	-	CASSPRGKGEKLFF	TGTGCCAGCAGCCCGAGGGGGAAGGGTGAAAAACTGTTTTTT
TRBV4-1	TRBD1	TRBJ2-1	-	CASRRTGADEQFF	TGCGCCAGCCGGAGGACAGGAGCCGATGAGCAGTTCTTC
TRBV2	-	TRBJ1-5	-	CASGTGSNQPQHF	TGTGCCAGTGGGACGGGTAGCAATCAGCCCCAGCATTTT
TRBV6-6	-	TRBJ1-5	-	CASRTGHTSNQPQHF	TGTGCCAGCAGGACTGGACACACTAGCAATCAGCCCCAGCATTTT